The present T cell receptor (beta chain) was sequenced within a study of regulatory T cells in long-lasting Graves disease (dated by TCRdb to 2020 to 2023). Regarding the complete study: Newly diagnosed Graves' disease patients had taken antithyroid drugs for less than 3 months. This study used TCR sequencing and RNA sequencing of peripheral blood to compare persistent Graves' disease patients against newly diagnosed Graves' disease patients. The study was conducted in China and was registered as a clinical trial. A total of 35 or so samples underwent TCR sequencing: around 13 from persistent and approximately 20 from newly diagnosed Graves' disease patients.

To prepare the library, multiplex PCR was applied. The instrument was an Illumina HiSeq 4000. TCR beta libraries were built with iRepertoire HTBI primers and Arm-PCR amplification of CDR3 regions. Before sequencing, the PCR products underwent gel purification. The authors processed their data as follows. Gene usage analysis of CDR3 amino acid clonotypes used the 55 to 80 TRBV and about 15 TRBJ segments found across samples. Filtered high-quality paired reads were merged into contigs using COPE and FqMerger. BLAST was used to align contigs to the IMGT TRBV, TRBD and TRBJ reference genes, and CDR3 was defined following IMGT. Highly expanded clones were defined as clonotypes with a frequency above 0.1%. Shannon entropy served as the measure of repertoire diversity, while the Gini coefficient captured V-J evenness. Clonotypes shared by more than one individual were considered public. Through fastp at Q25 and MiXCR, TCRdb rebuilt clones from the public reads, retaining in-frame beta chains. CDR3 protein duplicates are merged, each entry listing the most common genes and DNA. TCRdb's processing, not the study's, gives the V and J calls here. In all, the sample holds 400,000 to 500,000 distinct CDR3 sequences, and 12% to 15% of those were seen once. The ten largest clonotypes hold approximately 15% of the sample.

Interpreted using the paper, the time point label stands for: newly diagnosed GD, antithyroid drugs for less than 3 months. RNA was extracted from PBMCs in TRIzol for both TCR sequencing and RNA sequencing. The diagnosis of Graves' disease was made according to American Thyroid Association guidelines. Recruitment of patients was carried out at an endocrinology department in Xi'an, China. Each patient gave 7.5 to 10 milliliters of peripheral blood, collected in an EDTA anticoagulant tube. Ficoll Paque Plus density gradient separation was used to isolate PBMCs, and no additional T cell sorting was done. An Agilent 2100 Bioanalyzer and agarose gel were used to check RNA quality, while a NanoDrop 2000 measured RNA concentration. What the study reported, not specific to this receptor: TRBV28, TRBJ1-2 and TRBJ2-5 were preferentially used in persistent disease, while TRBV20-1 and TRBJ2-1 were favored in newly diagnosed disease. More public clonotypes were shared among persistent patients (under 3,000) than among newly diagnosed patients (roughly 1,000). Only the TCR beta chain was sequenced and analyzed. Persistent Graves' disease patients showed lower TCR Shannon entropy and fewer highly expanded clones than newly diagnosed patients, suggesting clonal expansion. Because the primary lesion, thyroid tissue, could not be accessed, the study looked at peripheral blood alone. The authors noted that the small sample size was a limitation that may lower accuracy.

This clonotype was observed a handful of times. Its antigen is currently not known. No base qualities exist here, and no much larger clone lies one base off it. CDR1 and CDR2, per the germline V gene, are SGHAT and FQNNGV. The CDR3 runs 18 amino acids, cysteine and phenylalanine included. CDR3 DNA only is kept here, 54 bases in frame from base 1. V is pruned by 5 bases and J by 0 bases, leaving 12 bases of the junction without a gene match. Separately, the same data were catalogued under a study of T cells in Graves' hyperthyroidism and ophthalmopathy. The second paper further reports: Stable Graves' hyperthyroidism was defined as no progression to ophthalmopathy during 18 months of follow-up. Hyperthyroidism patients were newly diagnosed, with disease duration under 2 months, and aged 18 to 65 years. Exclusion was applied to patients with uncontrolled infections, other autoimmune diseases, pregnancy or lactation. Diagnoses relied on clinical symptoms, serum thyroxine and TRAb, thyroid ultrasound and orbital computed tomography. The TCR CDR3 was subjected to a first round of RT-PCR using the HTBI primer set and the Qiagen OneStep RT-PCR kit. Most expanded thyroid clonotypes (frequency above 0.001) were also detected in blood, suggesting blood repertoires may reflect thyroid immune responses. A 13 V-J signature model separated ophthalmopathy from stable hyperthyroidism, with approximately 86% sensitivity and roughly 84% specificity in cross-validation and 80%/75% in testing. In validation, the model predicted progression to ophthalmopathy with 60% to 71% sensitivity and approximately 74% specificity, a median of 6.5 months before onset. TCR V-J signatures able to tell the groups apart were searched for in a discovery cohort of 90 to 100 patients, of whom 40 to 45 had Graves' ophthalmopathy and about 55 had stable Graves' hyperthyroidism. An independent validation cohort of around 19 hyperthyroidism patients and about 16 patients who later progressed to ophthalmopathy tested prospective prediction of ophthalmopathy. The approximately 98 discovery patients were randomly divided into training and test sets at a 7:3 ratio. Thyroid tissue and blood T-cell repertoires from several Graves' hyperthyroidism patients were also compared in the study. Following sampling, methimazole starting at 30 mg daily was given to hyperthyroidism patients, and high-dose intravenous methylprednisolone was given to ophthalmopathy patients. Libraries were constructed in a second round of multiplex PCR, after which size selection and purification were performed. Sequencing of the libraries was done on an Illumina HiSeq2000 using paired-end 100 bp reads. Raw data were processed with SOAPnuke, discarding reads with adapters, uncalled bases, mean Phred below 15, or no exact constant-primer or identifier match. High-quality paired reads were merged using COPE v1.2.5, and each unique nucleotide sequence was defined as a clonotype. MiTCR v1.1 was used to align clonotypes to the IMGT TRBV, TRBD and TRBJ reference segments. Analysis was restricted to V-J combinations with a frequency above 0.0001, which covered roughly 99% of repertoires. A TCS score was defined as the ratio of F50 (clonal expansion) to E x V (chaos), with BLOSUM62-based TCRdist applied between CDR3 peptides within each V-J. Welch's t-statistics and random forest reduced roughly 500 V-J features to roughly 13, which were used in a naive Bayes classifier (R e1071). No statistical method was used to fix the sample size in advance, and group allocation was not hidden from the investigators. The paper describes TCR Vbeta CDR3 sequencing of 135 peripheral blood samples, made up of fewer than 50 ophthalmopathy patients, 70 to 75 hyperthyroidism patients and about 17 progressor patients.

The sequence came from a woman aged 50 to 60 with Graves disease. Donor details come from another sample of the same person, matched by shared clones. The specimen comprised peripheral blood mononuclear cells (PBMCs), sampled at new diagnosis, from a patient treated with antithyroid drugs. The sequence is built from TRBV11-2 and TRBJ2-3; 9 middle bases align to TRBD1. The DNA sequence follows: TGTGCCAGCAGCAAAACTCGGACAGGGGTTAGTAGCACAGATACGCAGTATTTT. Protein translation: CASSKTRTGVSSTDTQYF.